This TCR beta chain was retrieved from a study of CD8+ T cells in alopecia areata. Study-level results: Clonality in the scalp and expanded CD8+ clones ranked among the top 100 were significantly decreased by tofacitinib.

Sequencing relied on a cDNA template that was reverse transcribed from extracted RNA. This table comes from immunoSEQ multiplex PCR, and its TCRdb copy is limited to in-frame clones, with some not included. The data contain some 130,000 clones, roughly 52% of them singletons. Points on this clone: The antigen is unknown.

The CDR3 length is 16 residues. Between the trimmed V and J ends, which lost 5 bases and 6 bases, there was a span of 21 bases. Germline V gene lookup returns CDR1 MGHRA and CDR2 YSYEKL. Treatment: oral pan-JAK inhibitor, 5-10 mg twice daily. Those with alopecia areata gave lesional scalp punch biopsies and peripheral blood. The gene calls are TRBV4-1 and TRBJ2-3; D remains unclear. The specimen was CD8+ T cells sorted from blood, collected at week 4, from a patient treated with tofacitinib. This TCR was sampled from a human donor with alopecia areata. CDR3: CASSSRTASVRDTQYF. CDR3 in DNA: TGCGCCAGCAGCTCCCGGACCGCTTCCGTGCGGGATACGCAGTATTTT.